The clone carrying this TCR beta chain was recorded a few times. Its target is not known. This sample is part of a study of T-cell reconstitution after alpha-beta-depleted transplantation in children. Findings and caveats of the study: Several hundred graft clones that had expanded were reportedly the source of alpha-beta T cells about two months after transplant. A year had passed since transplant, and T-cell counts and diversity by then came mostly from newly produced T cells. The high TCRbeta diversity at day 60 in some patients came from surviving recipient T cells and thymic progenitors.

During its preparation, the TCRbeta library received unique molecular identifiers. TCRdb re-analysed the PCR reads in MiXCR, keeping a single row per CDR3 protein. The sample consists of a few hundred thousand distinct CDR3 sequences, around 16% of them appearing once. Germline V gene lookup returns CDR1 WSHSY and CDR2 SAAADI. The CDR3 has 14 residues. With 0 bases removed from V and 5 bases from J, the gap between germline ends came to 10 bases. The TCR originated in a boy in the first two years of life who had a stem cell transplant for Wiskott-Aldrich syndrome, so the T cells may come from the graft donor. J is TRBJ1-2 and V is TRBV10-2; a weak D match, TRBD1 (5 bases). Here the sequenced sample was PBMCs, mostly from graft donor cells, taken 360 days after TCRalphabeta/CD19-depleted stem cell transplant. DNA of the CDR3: TGCGCCAGCAGTGAGTCAGGGGCGCCGTATGGCTACACCTTC. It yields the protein CASSESGAPYGYTF.